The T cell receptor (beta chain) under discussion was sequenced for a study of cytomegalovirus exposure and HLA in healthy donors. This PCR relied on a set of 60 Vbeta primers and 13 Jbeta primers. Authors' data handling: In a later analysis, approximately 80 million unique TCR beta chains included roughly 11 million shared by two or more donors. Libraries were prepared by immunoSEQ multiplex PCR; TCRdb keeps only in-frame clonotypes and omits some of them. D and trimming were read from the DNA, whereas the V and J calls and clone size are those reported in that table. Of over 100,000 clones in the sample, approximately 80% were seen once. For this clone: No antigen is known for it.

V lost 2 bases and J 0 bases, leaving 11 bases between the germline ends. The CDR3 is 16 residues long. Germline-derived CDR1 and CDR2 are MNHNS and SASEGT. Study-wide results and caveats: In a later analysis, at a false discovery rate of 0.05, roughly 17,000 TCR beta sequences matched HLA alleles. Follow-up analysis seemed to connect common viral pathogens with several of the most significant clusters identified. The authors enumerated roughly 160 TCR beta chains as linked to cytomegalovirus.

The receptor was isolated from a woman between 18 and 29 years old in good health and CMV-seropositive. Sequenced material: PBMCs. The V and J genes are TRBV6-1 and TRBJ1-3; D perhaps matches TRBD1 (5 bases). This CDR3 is CASSERRGYSGNTIYF. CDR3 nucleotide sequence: TGTGCCAGCAGTGAAAGGCGGGGCTACTCTGGAAACACCATATATTTT.